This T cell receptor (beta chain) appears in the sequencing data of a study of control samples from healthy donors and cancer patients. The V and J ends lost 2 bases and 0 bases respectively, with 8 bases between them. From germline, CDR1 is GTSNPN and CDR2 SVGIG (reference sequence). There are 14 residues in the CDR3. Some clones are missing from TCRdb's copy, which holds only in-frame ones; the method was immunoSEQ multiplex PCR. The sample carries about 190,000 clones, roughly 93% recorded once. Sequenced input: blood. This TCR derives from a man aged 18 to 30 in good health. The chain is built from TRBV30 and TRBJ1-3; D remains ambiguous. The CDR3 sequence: CAWSRESSGNTIYF. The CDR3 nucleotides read TGTGCCTGGAGTAGGGAGAGCTCTGGAAACACCATATATTTT.